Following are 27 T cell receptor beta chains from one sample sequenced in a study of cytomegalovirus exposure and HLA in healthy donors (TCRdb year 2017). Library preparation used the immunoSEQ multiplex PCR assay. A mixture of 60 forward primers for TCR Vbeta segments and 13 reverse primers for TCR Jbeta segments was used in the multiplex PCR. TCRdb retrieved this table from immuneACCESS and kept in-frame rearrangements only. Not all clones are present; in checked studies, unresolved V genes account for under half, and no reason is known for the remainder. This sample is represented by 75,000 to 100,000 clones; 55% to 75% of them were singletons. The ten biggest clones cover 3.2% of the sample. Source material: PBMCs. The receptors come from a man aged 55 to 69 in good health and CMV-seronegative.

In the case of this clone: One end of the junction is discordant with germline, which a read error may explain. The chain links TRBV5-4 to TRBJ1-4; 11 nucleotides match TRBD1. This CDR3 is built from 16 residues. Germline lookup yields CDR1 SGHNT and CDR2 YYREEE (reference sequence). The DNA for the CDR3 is TGTGCCAGCAGTTTGGACAGGGGGCGGGCAAATGAAAAACTGTTTTTT. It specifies CASSLDRGRANEKLFF.

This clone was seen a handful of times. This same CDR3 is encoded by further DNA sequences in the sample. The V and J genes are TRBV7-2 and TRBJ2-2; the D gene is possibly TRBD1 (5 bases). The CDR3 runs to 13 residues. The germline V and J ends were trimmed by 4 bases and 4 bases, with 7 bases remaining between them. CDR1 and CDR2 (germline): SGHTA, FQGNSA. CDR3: CASSSQGTGELFF. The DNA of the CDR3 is TGTGCCAGCAGCTCCCAGGGCACCGGGGAGCTGTTTTTT.

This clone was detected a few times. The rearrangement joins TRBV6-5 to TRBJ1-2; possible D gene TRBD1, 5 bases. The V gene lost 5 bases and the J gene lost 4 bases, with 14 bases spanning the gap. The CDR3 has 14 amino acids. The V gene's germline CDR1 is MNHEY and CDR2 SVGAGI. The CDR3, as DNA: TGTGCCAGCAGTGTGGGGCCGGAGACCTATGGCTACACCTTC. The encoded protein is CASSVGPETYGYTF.

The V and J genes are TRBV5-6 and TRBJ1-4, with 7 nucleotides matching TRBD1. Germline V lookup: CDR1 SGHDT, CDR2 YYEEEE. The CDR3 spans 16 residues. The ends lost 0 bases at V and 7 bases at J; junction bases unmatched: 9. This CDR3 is CASSLGRQGVGEKLFF. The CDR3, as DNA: TGTGCCAGCAGCTTGGGGAGACAGGGTGTAGGTGAAAAACTGTTTTTT.

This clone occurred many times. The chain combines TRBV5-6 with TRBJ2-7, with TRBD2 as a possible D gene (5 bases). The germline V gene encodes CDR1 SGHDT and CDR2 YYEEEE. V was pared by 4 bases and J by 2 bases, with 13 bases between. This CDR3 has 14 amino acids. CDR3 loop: CASSPGISTYEQYF. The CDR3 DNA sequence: TGTGCCAGCAGCCCCGGGATCAGTACCTACGAGCAGTACTTC.

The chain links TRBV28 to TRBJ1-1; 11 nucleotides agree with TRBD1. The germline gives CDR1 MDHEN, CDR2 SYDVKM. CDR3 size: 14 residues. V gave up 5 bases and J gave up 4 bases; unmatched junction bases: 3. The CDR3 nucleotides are TGTGCCAGCAGTCCGGGGACAGGGGGCACTGAAGCTTTCTTT. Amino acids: CASSPGTGGTEAFF. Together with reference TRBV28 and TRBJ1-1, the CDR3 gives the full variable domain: DVKVTQSSRYLVKRTGEKVFLECVQDMDHENMFWYRQDPGLGLRLIYFSYDVKMKEKGDIPEGYSVSREKKERFSLILESASTNQTSMYLCASSPGTGGTEAFFGQGTRLTVV.

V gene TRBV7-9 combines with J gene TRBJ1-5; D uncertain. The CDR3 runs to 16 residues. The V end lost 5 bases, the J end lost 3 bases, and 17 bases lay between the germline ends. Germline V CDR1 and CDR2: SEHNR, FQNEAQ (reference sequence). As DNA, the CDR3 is TGTGCCAGCAGCGGTGAGAGCGGGGTACACAATCAGCCCCAGCATTTT. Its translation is CASSGESGVHNQPQHF.

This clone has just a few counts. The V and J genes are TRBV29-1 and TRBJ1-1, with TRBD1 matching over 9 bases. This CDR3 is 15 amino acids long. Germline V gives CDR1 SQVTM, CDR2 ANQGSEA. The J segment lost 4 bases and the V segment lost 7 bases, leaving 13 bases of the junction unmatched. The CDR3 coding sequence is TGCAGCGCGATAGCCGGGACAGGGAAAGGCACTGAAGCTTTCTTT. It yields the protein CSAIAGTGKGTEAFF. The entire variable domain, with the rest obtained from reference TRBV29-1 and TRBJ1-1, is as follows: SAVISQKPSRDICQRGTSLTIQCQVDSQVTMMFWYRQQPGQSLTLIATANQGSEATYESGFVIDKFPISRPNLTFSTLTVSNMSPEDSSIYLCSAIAGTGKGTEAFFGQGTRLTVV.

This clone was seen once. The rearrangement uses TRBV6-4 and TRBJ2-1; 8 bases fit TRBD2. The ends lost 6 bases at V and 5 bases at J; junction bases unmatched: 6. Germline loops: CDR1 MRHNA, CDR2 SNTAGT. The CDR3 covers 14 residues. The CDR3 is CASRDGGGNNEQFF. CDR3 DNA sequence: TGTGCCAGCAGGGACGGGGGGGGAAACAATGAGCAGTTCTTC.

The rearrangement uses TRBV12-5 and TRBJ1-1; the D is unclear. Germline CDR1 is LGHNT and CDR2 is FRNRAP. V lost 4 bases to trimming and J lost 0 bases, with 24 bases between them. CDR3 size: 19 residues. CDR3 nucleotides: TGTGCTAGTGGTTATATACCGGGAAGGGCCCTCGGGGTGAACACTGAAGCTTTCTTT. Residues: CASGYIPGRALGVNTEAFF.

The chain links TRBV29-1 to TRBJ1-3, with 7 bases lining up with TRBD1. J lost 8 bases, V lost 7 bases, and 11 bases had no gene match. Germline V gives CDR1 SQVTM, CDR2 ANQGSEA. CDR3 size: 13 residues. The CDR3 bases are TGCAGCGCAGAGACAGGGTATCGCGACACCATATATTTT. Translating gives CSAETGYRDTIYF.

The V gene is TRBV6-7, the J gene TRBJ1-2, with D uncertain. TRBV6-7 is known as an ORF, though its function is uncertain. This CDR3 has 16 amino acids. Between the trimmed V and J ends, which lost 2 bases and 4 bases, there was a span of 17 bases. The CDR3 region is CASSYPTGKFSYGYTF. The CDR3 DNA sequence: TGTGCCAGCAGTTACCCCACGGGTAAGTTTTCCTATGGCTACACCTTC.

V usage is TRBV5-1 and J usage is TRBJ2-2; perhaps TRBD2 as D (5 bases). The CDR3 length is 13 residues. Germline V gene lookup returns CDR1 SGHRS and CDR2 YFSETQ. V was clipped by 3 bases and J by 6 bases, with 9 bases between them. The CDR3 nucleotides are TGCGCCAGCAGCTCAAGAGGGCCCGGGGAGCTGTTTTTT. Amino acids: CASSSRGPGELFF.

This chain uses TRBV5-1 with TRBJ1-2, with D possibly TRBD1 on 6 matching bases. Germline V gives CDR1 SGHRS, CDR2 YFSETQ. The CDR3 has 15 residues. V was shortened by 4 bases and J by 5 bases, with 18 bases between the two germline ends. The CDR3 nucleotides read TGCGCCAGCAGCCCCGGGGCCGGACAGCTTTATGGCTACACCTTC. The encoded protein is CASSPGAGQLYGYTF.

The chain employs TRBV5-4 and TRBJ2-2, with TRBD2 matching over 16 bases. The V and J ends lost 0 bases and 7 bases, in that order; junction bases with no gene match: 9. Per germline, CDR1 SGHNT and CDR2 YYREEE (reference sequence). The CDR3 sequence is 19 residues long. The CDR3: CASSLGEGTSGRANGELFF. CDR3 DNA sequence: TGTGCCAGCAGCTTGGGAGAGGGGACTAGCGGGAGGGCCAACGGGGAGCTGTTTTTT.

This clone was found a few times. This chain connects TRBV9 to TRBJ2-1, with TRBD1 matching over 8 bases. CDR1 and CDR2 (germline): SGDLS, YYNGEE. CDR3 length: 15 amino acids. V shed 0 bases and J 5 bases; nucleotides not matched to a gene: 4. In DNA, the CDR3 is TGTGCCAGCAGCGTAGTAGGACAGGGAGACAATGAGCAGTTCTTC. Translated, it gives CASSVVGQGDNEQFF.

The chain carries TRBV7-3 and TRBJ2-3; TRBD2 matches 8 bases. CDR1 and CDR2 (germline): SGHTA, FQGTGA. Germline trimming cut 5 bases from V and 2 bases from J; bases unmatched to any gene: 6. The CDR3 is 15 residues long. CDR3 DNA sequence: TGTGCCAGCAGCGACATCGGGGGGGCCACAGATACGCAGTATTTT. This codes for CASSDIGGATDTQYF.

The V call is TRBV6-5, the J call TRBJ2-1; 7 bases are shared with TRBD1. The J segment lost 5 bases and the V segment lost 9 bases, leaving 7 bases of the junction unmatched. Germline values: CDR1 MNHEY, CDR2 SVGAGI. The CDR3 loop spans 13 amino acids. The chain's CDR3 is CASKQGQHNEQFF. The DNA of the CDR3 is TGTGCCAGTAAACAGGGGCAGCACAATGAGCAGTTCTTC.

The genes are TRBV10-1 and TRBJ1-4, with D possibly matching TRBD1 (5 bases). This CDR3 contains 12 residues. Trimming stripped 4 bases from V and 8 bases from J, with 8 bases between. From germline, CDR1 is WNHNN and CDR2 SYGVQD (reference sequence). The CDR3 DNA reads TGCGCCAGCAGTGCCGGGGGGGAAAAACTGTTTTTT. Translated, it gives CASSAGGEKLFF.

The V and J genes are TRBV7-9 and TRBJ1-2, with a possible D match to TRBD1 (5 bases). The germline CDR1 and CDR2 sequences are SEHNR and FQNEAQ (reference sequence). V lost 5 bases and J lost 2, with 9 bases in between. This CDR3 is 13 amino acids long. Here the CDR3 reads CASSGTGNYGYTF. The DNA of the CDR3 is TGTGCCAGCAGCGGCACAGGCAACTATGGCTACACCTTC.

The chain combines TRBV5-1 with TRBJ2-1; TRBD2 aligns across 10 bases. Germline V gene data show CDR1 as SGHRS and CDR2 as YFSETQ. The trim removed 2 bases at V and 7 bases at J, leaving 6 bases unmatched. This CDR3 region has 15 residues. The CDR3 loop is CASSLLAGRRNEQFF. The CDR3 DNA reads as TGCGCCAGCAGCTTACTAGCGGGACGGAGGAATGAGCAGTTCTTC.

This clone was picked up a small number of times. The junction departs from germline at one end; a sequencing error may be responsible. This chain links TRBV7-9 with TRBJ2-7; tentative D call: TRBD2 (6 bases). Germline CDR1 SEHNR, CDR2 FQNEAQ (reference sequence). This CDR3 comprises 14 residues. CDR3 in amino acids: CSSSLTAGSYEQYF. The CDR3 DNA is TGTTCCAGCAGCTTAACCGCCGGGAGCTACGAGCAGTACTTC.

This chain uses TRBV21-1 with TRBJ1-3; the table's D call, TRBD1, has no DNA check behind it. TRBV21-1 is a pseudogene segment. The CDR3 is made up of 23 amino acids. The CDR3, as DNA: TGTGCCAGCAGCTCAAGGACGGGACAGGGCCATCCCGGCTTCTCATTCTCTGGAAACACCATATATTTT. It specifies CASSSRTGQGHPGFSFSGNTIYF.

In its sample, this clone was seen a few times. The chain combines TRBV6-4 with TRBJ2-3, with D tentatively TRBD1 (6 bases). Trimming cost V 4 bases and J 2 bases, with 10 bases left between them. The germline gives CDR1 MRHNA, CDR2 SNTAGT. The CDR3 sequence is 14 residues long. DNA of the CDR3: TGTGCCAGCAGTGCATCAGGGGACACAGATACGCAGTATTTT. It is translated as CASSASGDTDTQYF.

CDR3 sequence: CASSDLQGNYGYTF. CDR3 sequence (DNA): TGTGCCAGCAGTGACCTACAGGGTAACTATGGCTACACCTTC. The chain uses TRBV6-1 and TRBJ1-2, with D maybe TRBD1 (6 bases). Germline V gene lookup returns CDR1 MNHNS and CDR2 SASEGT. This CDR3 contains 14 residues. V lost 3 bases and J lost 1, with 9 bases in between.

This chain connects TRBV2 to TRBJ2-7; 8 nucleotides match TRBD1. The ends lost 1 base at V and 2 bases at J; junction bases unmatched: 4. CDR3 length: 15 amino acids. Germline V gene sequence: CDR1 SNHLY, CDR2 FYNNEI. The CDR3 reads CASSEDRGKPYEQYF. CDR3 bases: TGTGCCAGCAGTGAAGACAGGGGGAAACCCTACGAGCAGTACTTC.

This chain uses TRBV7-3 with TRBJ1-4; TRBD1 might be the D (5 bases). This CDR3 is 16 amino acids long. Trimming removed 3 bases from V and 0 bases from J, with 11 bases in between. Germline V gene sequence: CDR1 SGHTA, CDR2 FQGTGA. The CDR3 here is CASSLGGPATNEKLFF. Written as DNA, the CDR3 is TGTGCCAGCAGCTTGGGGGGACCAGCAACTAATGAAAAACTGTTTTTT.